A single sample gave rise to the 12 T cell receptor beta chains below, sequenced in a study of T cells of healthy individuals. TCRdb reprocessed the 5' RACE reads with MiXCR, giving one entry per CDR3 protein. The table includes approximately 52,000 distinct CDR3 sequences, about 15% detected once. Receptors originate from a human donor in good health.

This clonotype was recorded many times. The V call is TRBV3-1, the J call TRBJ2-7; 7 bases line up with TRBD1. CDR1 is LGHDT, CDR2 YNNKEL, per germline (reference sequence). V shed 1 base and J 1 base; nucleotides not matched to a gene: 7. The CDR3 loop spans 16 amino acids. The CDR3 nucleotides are TGTGCCAGCAGCCAAGGAGGGGGCGGCCCTTCCTACGAGCAGTACTTC. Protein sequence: CASSQGGGGPSYEQYF.

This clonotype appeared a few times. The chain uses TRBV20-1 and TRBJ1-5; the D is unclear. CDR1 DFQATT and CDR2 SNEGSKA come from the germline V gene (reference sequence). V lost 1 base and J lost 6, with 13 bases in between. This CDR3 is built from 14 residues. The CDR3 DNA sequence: TGCAGTGCTAGAGCCCCACTCGCAGGTCAGCCCCAGCATTTT. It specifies CSARAPLAGQPQHF.

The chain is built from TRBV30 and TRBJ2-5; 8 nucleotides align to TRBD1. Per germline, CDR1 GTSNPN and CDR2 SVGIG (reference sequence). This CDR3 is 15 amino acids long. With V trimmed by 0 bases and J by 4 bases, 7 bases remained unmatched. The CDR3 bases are TGTGCCTGGAGTGTTAAGGACAGGGTCCGAGAGACCCAGTACTTC. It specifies CAWSVKDRVRETQYF.

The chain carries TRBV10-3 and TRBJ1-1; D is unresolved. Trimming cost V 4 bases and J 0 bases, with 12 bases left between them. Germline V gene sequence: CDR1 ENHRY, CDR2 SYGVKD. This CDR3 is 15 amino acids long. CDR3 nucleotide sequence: TGTGCCATCAGTGCCGTTTACGGGGTGAACACTGAAGCTTTCTTT. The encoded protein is CAISAVYGVNTEAFF.

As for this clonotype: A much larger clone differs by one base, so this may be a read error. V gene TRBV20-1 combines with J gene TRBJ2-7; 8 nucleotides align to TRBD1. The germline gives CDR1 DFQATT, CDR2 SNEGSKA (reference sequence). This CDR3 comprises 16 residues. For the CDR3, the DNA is TGCAGAGCTAGAGATGGACGAGGGGGGACAGGCTACGAGCAGTACTTC. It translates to CRARDGRGGTGYEQYF.

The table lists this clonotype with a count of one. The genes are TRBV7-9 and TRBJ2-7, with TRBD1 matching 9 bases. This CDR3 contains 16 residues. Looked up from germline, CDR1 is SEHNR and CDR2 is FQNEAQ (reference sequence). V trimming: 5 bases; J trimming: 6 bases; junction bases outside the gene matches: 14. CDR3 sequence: CASSQELARTGVEQYF. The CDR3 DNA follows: TGTGCCAGCAGCCAAGAACTTGCGCGGACAGGGGTCGAGCAGTACTTC.

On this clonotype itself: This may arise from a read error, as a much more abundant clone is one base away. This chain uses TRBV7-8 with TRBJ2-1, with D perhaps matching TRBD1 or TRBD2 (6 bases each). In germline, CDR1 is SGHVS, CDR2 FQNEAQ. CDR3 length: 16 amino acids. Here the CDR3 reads CASSLNGGSSYNGQFF. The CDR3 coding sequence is TGTGCCAGCAGCTTAAACGGGGGCAGCTCCTACAATGGGCAGTTCTTC.

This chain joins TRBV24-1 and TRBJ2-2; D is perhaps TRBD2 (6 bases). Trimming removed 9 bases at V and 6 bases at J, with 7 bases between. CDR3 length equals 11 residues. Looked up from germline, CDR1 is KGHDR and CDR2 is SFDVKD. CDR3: CATGGPGELFF. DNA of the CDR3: TGTGCCACCGGAGGGCCCGGGGAGCTGTTTTTT.

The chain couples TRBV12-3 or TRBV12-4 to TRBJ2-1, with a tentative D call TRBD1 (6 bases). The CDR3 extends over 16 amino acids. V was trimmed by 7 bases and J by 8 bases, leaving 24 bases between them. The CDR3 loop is CASTPVGWGAGDEQFF. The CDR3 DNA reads TGTGCCAGCACCCCGGTGGGTTGGGGCGCAGGGGATGAGCAGTTCTTC.

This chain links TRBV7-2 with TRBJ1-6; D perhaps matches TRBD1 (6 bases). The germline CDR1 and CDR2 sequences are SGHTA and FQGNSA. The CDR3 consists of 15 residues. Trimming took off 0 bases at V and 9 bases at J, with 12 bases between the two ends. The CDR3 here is CASSLAPGTSSPLHF. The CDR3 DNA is TGTGCCAGCAGCTTAGCCCCCGGGACATCTTCACCCCTCCACTTT.

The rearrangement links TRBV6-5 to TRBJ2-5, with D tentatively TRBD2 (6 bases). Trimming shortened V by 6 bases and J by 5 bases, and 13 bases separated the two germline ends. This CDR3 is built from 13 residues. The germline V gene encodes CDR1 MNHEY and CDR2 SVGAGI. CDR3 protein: CASRLPGAETQYF. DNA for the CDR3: TGTGCCAGCAGGCTCCCGGGAGCCGAGACCCAGTACTTC.

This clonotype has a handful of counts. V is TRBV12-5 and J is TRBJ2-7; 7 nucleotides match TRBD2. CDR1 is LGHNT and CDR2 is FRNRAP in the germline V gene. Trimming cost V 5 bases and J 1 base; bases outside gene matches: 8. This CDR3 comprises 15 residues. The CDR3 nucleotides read TGTGCTAGTGGTCTCACCGGGACTACGTCCTACGAGCAGTACTTC. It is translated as CASGLTGTTSYEQYF. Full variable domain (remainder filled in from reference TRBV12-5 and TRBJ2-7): DARVTQTPRHKVTEMGQEVTMRCQPILGHNTVFWYRQTMMQGLELLAYFRNRAPLDDSGMPKDRFSAEMPDATLATLKIQPSEPRDSAVYFCASGLTGTTSYEQYFGPGTRLTVT.